Listed below are T cell receptor beta chains from one sample, sequenced in a study of blood T cell repertoires in COVID-19. Clones were read by immunoSEQ multiplex PCR, and TCRdb kept only the in-frame ones, dropping some. The sample has approximately 140,000 clones; around 80% are singletons. The sequenced material came from peripheral blood. The receptors originated from a woman of 80 years or more in a cohort sampled during active or convalescent COVID-19. Both conserved end residues are part of each CDR3. A D gene is named only where the DNA matches it firmly. Expanded clones get a size class; other rows say once, few or many, or leave the size out.

size	V	D	J	DNA	CDR3
-	TRBV19	-	TRBJ1-5	TGTGCCAGTAGTATATTTGGGCCCGCTAATCAGCCCCAGCATTTT	CASSIFGPANQPQHF
-	TRBV9	TRBD1	TRBJ1-6	TGTGCCAGCAGTACCGGGACAGGGGAATCACCCCTCCACTTT	CASSTGTGESPLHF
once	TRBV5-6	-	TRBJ2-2	TGTGCCAGCAGCTTGTTGGGGGGACGGAAGAGCGGGGAGCTGTTTTTT	CASSLLGGRKSGELFF
-	TRBV24-1	-	TRBJ1-4	TGTGCCACCAGTGATGCCGAAAGCAGAGGAGCGACTAATGAAAAACTGTTTTTT	CATSDAESRGATNEKLFF
-	TRBV11-2	TRBD2	TRBJ2-7	TGTGCCAGCAGTACCGGGACTATGAGGTACGAGCAGTACTTC	CASSTGTMRYEQYF
-	TRBV6-6	-	TRBJ2-4	TGTGCCAGCAGTCTACGACGTAGGACTCTAGCCAAAAACATTCAGTACTTC	CASSLRRRTLAKNIQYF
-	TRBV6-5	-	TRBJ1-2	TGTGCCAGCAGTTATGAGCAGGCTAACTATGGCTACACCTTC	CASSYEQANYGYTF
-	TRBV4-1	-	TRBJ1-4	TGCGCCAGCAGCCAGTTTGGGGGGGATGAAAAACTGTTTTTT	CASSQFGGDEKLFF
few	TRBV19	TRBD1	TRBJ1-2	TGTGCCAGTAGTATAGCACAGGGGGCCTTCTATGGCTACACCTTC	CASSIAQGAFYGYTF
-	TRBV27	TRBD2	TRBJ2-3	TGTGCCAGCACCAAGCGGACTAGCGGGGGGGCAGATACGCAGTATTTT	CASTKRTSGGADTQYF
-	TRBV6-6	-	TRBJ1-2	TGTGCCTCCCGACCGCCCGCCAGCACAGCATATGGCTACACCTTC	CASRPPASTAYGYTF
few	TRBV19	TRBD1	TRBJ1-2	TGTGCCAGTAGTATAGCTCAAACGTCGACAGGGAGCTATGGCTACACCTTC	CASSIAQTSTGSYGYTF
-	TRBV28	TRBD1	TRBJ2-6	TGTGCCAGCAGTCGGGGACAGGGGACTGGGGCCAACGTCCTGACTTTC	CASSRGQGTGANVLTF
-	TRBV25-1	-	TRBJ1-1	TGTGCCAGCAAGGAACACAGGAACACTGAAGCTTTCTTT	CASKEHRNTEAFF
-	TRBV2	TRBD1	TRBJ1-1	TGTGCCAGCAGTGAAGGGGGACAGGGTAACACTGAAGCTTTCTTT	CASSEGGQGNTEAFF
-	TRBV19	-	TRBJ1-1	TGTGCCAGTAGTTCCCTTTCGACGACAGAACTGAAGGAAGCTTTCTTT	CASSSLSTTELKEAFF
-	TRBV4-1	-	TRBJ1-5	TGCGCCAGCAGCCAAGAGGGGGCCCAGCCCCAGCATTTT	CASSQEGAQPQHF
many	TRBV19	-	TRBJ2-2	TGTGCCAGTACCATAACAGGGATTGCCGGGGAGCTGTTTTTT	CASTITGIAGELFF
-	TRBV7-3	-	TRBJ1-1	TGTGCCAGCAGCCCCGGGGAGGGGAACACTGAAGCTTTCTTT	CASSPGEGNTEAFF
once	TRBV6-2/TRBV6-3	TRBD1	TRBJ2-6	TGTGCCAGCAGTTACGGTTTCAGGGGGCGCCCCTCTGGGGCCAACGTCCTGACTTTC	CASSYGFRGRPSGANVLTF
few	TRBV4-1	TRBD1	TRBJ1-2	TGCGCCAGCAGCCAAGGACAGGGCCGTGGCTACACCTTC	CASSQGQGRGYTF
few	TRBV3-1/TRBV3-2	-	TRBJ2-7	TGTGCCAGCAGCCAAGATCACTACGAGCAGTACTTC	CASSQDHYEQYF
-	TRBV7-9	TRBD1	TRBJ1-2	TGTGCCAGCAGCTTAGCCTTGGAAGGGGGCCCTAACTATGGCTACACCTTC	CASSLALEGGPNYGYTF
-	TRBV5-1	TRBD2	TRBJ2-3	TGCGCCAGCAGCTTGGGACTAGCGGGGGGGCCTGTGCTGGGAACGCAGTATTTT	CASSLGLAGGPVLGTQYF
-	TRBV28	-	TRBJ1-6	TGTGCCAGCAGTCCCTCCCGCGGTGGTGGATCACCCCTCCACTTT	CASSPSRGGGSPLHF
once	TRBV29-1	TRBD1	TRBJ2-7	TGCAGCGGAGGCAGGGGGCTGGGGGGCGAGCAGTACTTC	CSGGRGLGGEQYF
-	TRBV9	-	TRBJ1-3	TGTGCCAGCAGCCCAACTACATGGAGCTCTGGAAACACCATATATTTT	CASSPTTWSSGNTIYF
-	TRBV20-1	TRBD1	TRBJ1-2	TGCAGTGCTAGTCAAGGGGGCGATAACTATGGCTACACCTTC	CSASQGGDNYGYTF
-	TRBV6-6	TRBD2	TRBJ2-2	TGTGCCAGCAGTTGGACTAGCATCGGGGAGCTGTTTTTT	CASSWTSIGELFF
-	TRBV2	TRBD1	TRBJ1-6	TGTGCCAGCAAAGGACAGGCTAATTCACCCCTCCACTTT	CASKGQANSPLHF
-	TRBV5-4	-	TRBJ2-3	TGTGCCAGCAGCCCCACGACTGAATCTAGCACAGATACGCAGTATTTT	CASSPTTESSTDTQYF
few	TRBV5-8	TRBD1	TRBJ2-2	TGTGCCAGCAGCTCCGGACAGGGAAACACCGGGGAGCTGTTTTTT	CASSSGQGNTGELFF
-	TRBV5-4	TRBD2	TRBJ2-3	TGTGCCAGCAGCTTAGACTATAGCGGGGTAGGAGATACGCAGTATTTT	CASSLDYSGVGDTQYF
-	TRBV7-9	-	TRBJ1-2	TGTGCCAGCAGCTCTATGACAGACTATGGCTACACCTTC	CASSSMTDYGYTF
-	TRBV2	-	TRBJ1-2	TGTGCCAGCAGGCGCAGGGGATTCAACTATGGCTACACCTTC	CASRRRGFNYGYTF
once	TRBV6-2/TRBV6-3	-	TRBJ2-2	TGTGCCAGCAGTTGGATTACGGGACAAGTGAACACCGGGGAGCTGTTTTTT	CASSWITGQVNTGELFF
-	TRBV15	-	TRBJ1-1	TGTGCCACCAGCAGTACAGGGCTATGGGGGAACACTGAAGCTTTCTTT	CATSSTGLWGNTEAFF
-	TRBV4-1	TRBD2	TRBJ2-7	TGCGCCAGCAGCCAACCTGGGACTAGCGGGGCCCGCTACGAGCAGTACTTC	CASSQPGTSGARYEQYF
-	TRBV6-5	-	TRBJ2-2	TGTGCCAGCAGACGGGACTCTTCGAACACCGGGGAGCTGTTTTTT	CASRRDSSNTGELFF
-	TRBV6-5	-	TRBJ2-2	TGTGCCAGCAGTTACCCCCAGGGCTGGTCTCTGGGGGAGCTGTTTTTT	CASSYPQGWSLGELFF
-	TRBV7-9	TRBD2	TRBJ2-1	TGTGCCACCCCGACTAGCGGGGACAATGAGCAGTTCTTC	CATPTSGDNEQFF
-	TRBV7-2	-	TRBJ1-5	TGTGCCAGCAGCTTAGTGGAGTTTCAGCCCCAGCATTTT	CASSLVEFQPQHF
-	TRBV7-8	-	TRBJ1-2	TGTGCCAGCAGCTCCGCGAGGGGGAGGGACTCGGGCTATGGCTACACCTTC	CASSSARGRDSGYGYTF
-	TRBV6-5	-	TRBJ1-1	TGTGCCAGCAGTTGGACAGCGAACACTGAAGCTTTCTTT	CASSWTANTEAFF